Described below is a single T cell receptor (beta chain) sequence and its context. Its antigen target is currently unknown. No clone much larger than this one lies a single base away; base qualities are absent. In the ophthalmopathy patients, disease was moderately to severely active, with a Clinical Activity Score of 3 or more, a NOSPECS grade of 4 or more, and a duration of less than 3 months. The study excluded patients with uncontrolled infections, other autoimmune diseases, pregnancy or lactation. Diagnoses were established on the basis of clinical symptoms, serum thyroxine and TRAb, thyroid ultrasound, and orbital computed tomography. PBMCs were separated from roughly 9.6 ml of fresh peripheral blood using Ficoll-Paque density gradient centrifugation. Total RNA was extracted using Trizol reagent, and RNA quality was assessed on an Agilent 2100 Bioanalyzer. V gives up 3 bases and J gives up 4 bases, and the segment between their germline ends measures 12 bases. CDR1 MDHEN and CDR2 SYDVKM are derived from the germline V gene. The CDR3 holds 14 amino acids from the cysteine to the phenylalanine. Only the CDR3 portion is preserved as DNA: 42 bases, with reading frame beginning at the first base.

This sample is drawn from a study of T cells in Graves' hyperthyroidism and ophthalmopathy (dated by TCRdb to the late 2010s). Study-level background: Peripheral blood samples were taken at initial diagnosis, before any treatment was given. To identify distinguishing TCR V-J signatures, a discovery cohort of about a hundred patients was used, comprising 40 to 45 with Graves' ophthalmopathy and roughly 60 with stable Graves' hyperthyroidism. Prospective prediction of ophthalmopathy was tested in an independent validation cohort consisting of 18 hyperthyroidism patients and more than 15 patients who later progressed to ophthalmopathy. The 75 to 100 discovery patients were randomly divided into training and test sets at a 7:3 ratio. In about 6 Graves' hyperthyroidism patients, the study also compared T-cell repertoires from thyroid tissue with T-cell repertoires from blood. Once sampling was done, hyperthyroidism patients were given methimazole at a starting dose of 30 mg daily, whereas ophthalmopathy patients were given high-dose intravenous methylprednisolone. The paper describes TCR Vbeta CDR3 sequencing of roughly 130 peripheral blood samples, made up of 43 ophthalmopathy patients, around 78 hyperthyroidism patients and about 17 progressor patients. Beyond this particular receptor, the publication reports: No statistical method was used to set the sample size in advance, and investigators knew the group allocation. During validation, the model predicted progression to ophthalmopathy a median of around six months ahead of onset, with almost 71% sensitivity and around 73% specificity. Most expanded thyroid clonotypes (frequency above 0.001) were also found in blood, which suggests that blood repertoires may mirror thyroid immune responses. A model built on a 13 V-J signature distinguished ophthalmopathy from stable hyperthyroidism, reaching about 89% sensitivity and under 84% specificity in cross-validation and 80%/75% in testing.

The TCR beta CDR3 regions were amplified from the RNA transcripts. A first-round RT-PCR of the TCR CDR3 used the HTBI primer set with the Qiagen OneStep RT-PCR kit. A second multiplex PCR round built the libraries, followed by size selection and purification. Paired-end sequencing of the libraries was performed with 100 bp reads on an Illumina HiSeq2000. Per the source publication's procedure: SOAPnuke was used to process the raw data, removing reads that contained adapters or uncalled bases, had a mean Phred below 15, or lacked an exact match to the constant primer or identifier. COPE v1.2.5 was used to merge the high-quality paired reads, and each unique nucleotide sequence was defined as a clonotype. MiTCR v1.1 was used to align the clonotypes against IMGT TRBV, TRBD and TRBJ reference segments. Only V-J combinations with frequency above 0.0001, covering 98% to 99.2% of repertoires, were analysed. A TCS score was defined as the ratio between F50 (clonal expansion) and ExV (chaos), using BLOSUM62-based TCRdist between CDR3 peptides within each V-J. Welch's t-statistics and random forest reduced around 550 V-J features to 10 to 15, which were used in a naive Bayes classifier (R e1071). TCRdb redid the processing of the public reads, applying fastp at Q25 and MiXCR, and retained in-frame beta chains. All rows with the same CDR3 protein become a single entry with the most common DNA and genes. V and J calls and clone size were set by TCRdb, not the authors. Here the sample has about 480,000 distinct CDR3 sequences; 24% occur a single time. The ten largest account for around 10% of the sample.

What was sequenced was blood. The chain was built from TRBV28 and TRBJ2-5, with TRBD2 perhaps the D gene, on 6 matching bases. This TCR was recovered from a woman in her 30s with Graves' ophthalmopathy. The nucleotide sequence reads TGTGCCAGCAGTTTTTTCCGGGGGTTAGAGACCCAGTACTTC. Its amino acids are CASSFFRGLETQYF. Here the CDR3 is joined to the reference TRBV28 and TRBJ2-5 genes, and the full variable domain is: DVKVTQSSRYLVKRTGEKVFLECVQDMDHENMFWYRQDPGLGLRLIYFSYDVKMKEKGDIPEGYSVSREKKERFSLILESASTNQTSMYLCASSFFRGLETQYFGPGTRLLVL.